This T cell receptor (beta chain) came from a study of blood T cells in healthy people across ages. Study-wide results and limits: Estimates of diversity drawn from one million T cells were considered underestimates. Among T cells, TCR beta diversity per million cells dropped roughly linearly as age rose.

Then a second PCR, running roughly 7 to 11 cycles, was carried out with a sample-barcoded 5' primer and a J-beta primer mix. TCRdb re-analysed the 5' RACE reads in MiXCR, keeping a single row per CDR3 protein. The sample contains approximately 1.5 million distinct CDR3 sequences, roughly two fifths of which appear only once. Each donor supplied about 9.6 milliliters of peripheral blood. Details on this clonotype: Its specificity is unknown.

Between the trimmed V and J ends, which lost 6 bases and 6 bases, there was a span of 12 bases. In germline, CDR1 is SQVTM, CDR2 ANQGSEA. The CDR3 sequence is 12 residues long. The chain carries TRBV29-1 and TRBJ2-4; TRBD1 is a possible D gene (6 bases). Specimen: blood. This clonotype was sampled from a woman younger than 35 in good health. CDR3 loop: CSVGAGGNIQYF. The CDR3 DNA follows: TGCAGCGTGGGGGCAGGCGGAAACATTCAGTACTTC.